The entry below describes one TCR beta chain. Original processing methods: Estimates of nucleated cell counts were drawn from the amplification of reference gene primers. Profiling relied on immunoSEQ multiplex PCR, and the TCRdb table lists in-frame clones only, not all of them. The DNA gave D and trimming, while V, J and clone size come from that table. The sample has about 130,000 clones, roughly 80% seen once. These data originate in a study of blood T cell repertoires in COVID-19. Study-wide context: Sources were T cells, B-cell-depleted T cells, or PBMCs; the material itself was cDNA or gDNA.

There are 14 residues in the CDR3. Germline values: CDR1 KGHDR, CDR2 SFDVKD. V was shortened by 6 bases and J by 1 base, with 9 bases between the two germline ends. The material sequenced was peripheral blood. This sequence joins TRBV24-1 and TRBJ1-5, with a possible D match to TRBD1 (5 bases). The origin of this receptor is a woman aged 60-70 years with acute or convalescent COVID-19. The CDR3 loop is CATSRGLSNQPQHF. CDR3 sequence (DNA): TGTGCCACCAGTAGGGGACTGAGCAATCAGCCCCAGCATTTT.